A single sample is the source of the 32 T cell receptor beta chains below, sequenced in a study of Graves' ophthalmopathy and Graves' hyperthyroidism. Amplification from RNA transcripts yielded the TCR beta CDR3 regions. An opening RT-PCR round employed HTBI primers and preceded a second-round multiplex PCR. TCRdb re-analysed the multiplex PCR reads in MiXCR, keeping a single row per CDR3 protein. The sample lists hundreds of thousands of distinct CDR3 sequences; approximately 15% were seen once. Sequencing input: peripheral blood. The receptors here all came from a young woman with stable Graves' hyperthyroidism.

This clonotype has a handful of counts. The V call is TRBV11-3, the J call TRBJ2-5; D possibly matches TRBD1 or TRBD2 (5 bases each). The germline gives CDR1 SGHNT, CDR2 YENEEA. V was trimmed by 5 bases and J by 5 bases, leaving 15 bases between them. The CDR3 covers 14 residues. The CDR3 DNA is TGTGCCAGCAGCGTAACTAGGGGAGCCGAGACCCAGTACTTC. It translates to CASSVTRGAETQYF.

This clonotype occurred many times. V usage is TRBV6-5 and J usage is TRBJ2-7; 10 nucleotides line up with TRBD2. This CDR3 is built from 16 residues. Germline loops: CDR1 MNHEY, CDR2 SVGAGI. V shed 0 bases, J shed 3 bases, and the junction held 5 bases outside the gene matches. For the CDR3, the DNA is TGTGCCAGCAGTTACTCCGCTAGCGGGGGAATCTACGAGCAGTACTTC. This encodes CASSYSASGGIYEQYF.

This clonotype was picked up many times. The chain recombines TRBV5-4 with TRBJ2-7; D is uncertain. The CDR3 is made up of 13 amino acids. Germline V lookup: CDR1 SGHNT, CDR2 YYREEE (reference sequence). V lost 1 base to trimming and J lost 6 bases, with 11 bases between them. CDR3 DNA sequence: TGTGCCAGCAGCTTGACCGGTCTAAGCGAGCAGTACTTC. Amino acid sequence: CASSLTGLSEQYF. The full variable domain, rest sourced from reference TRBV5-4 and TRBJ2-7, is ETGVTQSPTHLIKTRGQQVTLRCSSQSGHNTVSWYQQALGQGPQFIFQYYREEENGRGNFPPRFSGLQFPNYSSELNVNALELDDSALYLCASSLTGLSEQYFGPGTRLTVT.

The chain combines TRBV5-1 with TRBJ2-5; perhaps D is TRBD1 or TRBD2 (5 bases each). Germline-derived CDR1 and CDR2 are SGHRS and YFSETQ. V was trimmed by 4 bases and J by 3 bases, leaving 13 bases between them. The CDR3 consists of 14 residues. The CDR3, as DNA: TGCGCCAGCAGCCCCGGGACCGGTGAAGAGACCCAGTACTTC. As protein: CASSPGTGEETQYF. Filled out from reference TRBV5-1 and TRBJ2-5, the complete variable domain reads KAGVTQTPRYLIKTRGQQVTLSCSPISGHRSVSWYQQTPGQGLQFLFEYFSETQRNKGNFPGRFSGRQFSNSRSEMNVSTLELGDSALYLCASSPGTGEETQYFGPGTRLLVL.

The chain joins TRBV3-1 to TRBJ2-2; D gene uncertain. The CDR3 spans 15 residues. Germline V gene data show CDR1 as LGHDT and CDR2 as YNNKEL (reference sequence). Between the trimmed V and J ends, which lost 6 bases and 3 bases, there was a span of 14 bases. The CDR3, as DNA: TGTGCCAGCAGTCTTACAAGCTCGGACACCGGGGAGCTGTTTTTT. It translates to CASSLTSSDTGELFF.

This clonotype occurred a few times. The chain recombines TRBV12-3 or TRBV12-4 with TRBJ1-1; D is possibly TRBD1 (6 bases). The length of the CDR3 is 13 residues. The V end was cut by 5 bases, the J end by 7 bases, with 14 bases between. CDR3 region: CASSLNRALEAFF. In DNA, the CDR3 is TGTGCCAGCAGTCTGAACAGGGCCCTTGAAGCTTTCTTT.

This clonotype was seen ten or more times. CDR3 DNA sequence: TGCAGCGTTGGAACAGGTGGCTTTAATTCACCCCTCCACTTT. It translates to CSVGTGGFNSPLHF. The genes are TRBV29-1 and TRBJ1-6, with D possibly TRBD1 on 5 matching bases. Germline V lookup: CDR1 SQVTM, CDR2 ANQGSEA. Deletions cut 4 bases from V and 6 bases from J, with 13 bases between. The CDR3 is 14 residues long.

The chain joins TRBV6-1 to TRBJ1-2; D gene ambiguous. V lost 3 bases to trimming and J lost 3 bases, with 8 bases between them. Germline loops: CDR1 MNHNS, CDR2 SASEGT. The CDR3 totals 13 residues. The CDR3 spells CASSEKGHYGYTF. In nucleotides, the CDR3 is TGTGCCAGCAGTGAGAAAGGGCACTATGGCTACACCTTC.

There are many counts of this clonotype. This CDR3 reads CASSWGTLSTGGNEQYF. CDR3 sequence (DNA): TGCGCCAGCAGCTGGGGGACGTTATCAACAGGGGGCAACGAGCAGTACTTC. The chain uses TRBV5-1 and TRBJ2-7; 9 positions match TRBD1. V shed 3 bases, J shed 5 bases, and the junction held 15 bases outside the gene matches. The CDR3 has 17 residues. CDR1 and CDR2 (germline): SGHRS, YFSETQ.

This clonotype was observed a few times. The chain couples TRBV24-1 to TRBJ2-2, with D hard to call. Germline-derived CDR1 and CDR2 are KGHDR and SFDVKD. The CDR3 length is 13 residues. The V end lost 3 bases, the J end lost 5 bases, and 6 bases lay between the germline ends. The CDR3 DNA reads as TGTGCCACCAGTGATGACGGTACCGGGGAGCTGTTTTTT. This sequence encodes CATSDDGTGELFF.

This clonotype was counted ten times or more. V gene TRBV12-3 or TRBV12-4 combines with J gene TRBJ1-3; no firm D call. This CDR3 has 17 residues. Deletions cut 4 bases from V and 0 bases from J, with 16 bases between. The CDR3 DNA reads as TGTGCCAGCAGTTCTAGGAGCAGGTACTCCTCTGGAAACACCATATATTTT. This codes for CASSSRSRYSSGNTIYF.

This clonotype was seen a handful of times. The V gene is TRBV19, the J gene TRBJ2-2; no clear D. V was shortened by 3 bases and J by 9 bases, with 8 bases between the two germline ends. Germline V lookup: CDR1 LNHDA, CDR2 SQIVND (reference sequence). This CDR3 contains 12 residues. CDR3 loop: CASSIKIRELFF. The CDR3 coding sequence is TGTGCCAGTAGTATCAAGATAAGGGAGCTGTTTTTT.

This clonotype was recorded at least ten times. The V gene is TRBV20-1, the J gene TRBJ2-7; 7 bases map to TRBD2. The CDR3 covers 15 residues. The germline V gene encodes CDR1 DFQATT and CDR2 SNEGSKA (reference sequence). V was pared by 6 bases and J by 5 bases, with 16 bases of the junction left unmatched. In nucleotides, the CDR3 is TGCAGTGCGGGCGAGGTGTCGGGACTAAGGAACGAGCAGTACTTC. It is translated as CSAGEVSGLRNEQYF.

This clonotype has ten or more counts. The genes are TRBV12-3 or TRBV12-4 and TRBJ2-6; 11 bases are shared with TRBD1. The CDR3 extends over 18 amino acids. V dropped 9 bases and J dropped 0; count of bases not matched to a gene: 10. The CDR3 DNA follows: TGTGCCAGTGGACAGGGGGCAATGGTGACCTCTGGGGCCAACGTCCTGACTTTC. Translation: CASGQGAMVTSGANVLTF.

This clonotype was seen repeatedly, ten times or more. DNA of the CDR3: TGTGCCAGCAGTGAAATACGGACAGTTAGCAATCAGCCCCAGCATTTT. Translating gives CASSEIRTVSNQPQHF. This chain connects TRBV6-1 to TRBJ1-5; TRBD1 is a possible D gene (6 bases). V lost 2 bases to trimming and J lost 0 bases, with 11 bases between them. CDR3 length equals 16 residues. Germline CDR1 is MNHNS and CDR2 is SASEGT.

J is TRBJ2-5 and V is TRBV27, with D unresolved. Trimming took 3 bases from V and 2 from J, leaving 10 bases between them. From germline, CDR1 is MNHEY and CDR2 SMNVEV (reference sequence). This CDR3 has 14 residues. The chain's CDR3 is CASSFRQKQETQYF. The CDR3, as DNA: TGTGCCAGCAGTTTTCGGCAGAAACAAGAGACCCAGTACTTC.

This clonotype was picked up many times. V and J are TRBV12-3 or TRBV12-4 and TRBJ1-5; D is uncertain. V lost 3 bases and J 7 bases, leaving 13 bases between the germline ends. There are 14 residues in the CDR3. CDR3 nucleotide sequence: TGTGCCAGCAGTTTTCCCGGGTTGGGGCAGCCCCAGCATTTT. Its translation: CASSFPGLGQPQHF.

This clonotype occurred many times. V gene TRBV7-9 combines with J gene TRBJ2-2; TRBD1 agrees at 11 bases. Germline trimming cut 5 bases from V and 5 bases from J; bases unmatched to any gene: 4. There are 15 residues in the CDR3. Germline V gives CDR1 SEHNR, CDR2 FQNEAQ (reference sequence). DNA of the CDR3: TGTGCCAGCAGCCCCGGGACAGGGGGAACCGGGGAGCTGTTTTTT. Translating it yields CASSPGTGGTGELFF.

This clonotype was counted at least ten times. The rearrangement links TRBV7-9 to TRBJ1-1; 8 bases map to TRBD1. After removal of 5 bases from V and 7 bases from J, the junction contained 9 bases not matched to a gene. The CDR3 runs to 14 residues. The germline V gene encodes CDR1 SEHNR and CDR2 FQNEAQ (reference sequence). For the CDR3, the DNA is TGTGCCAGCAGCATGCAGGGGGCATGGGATGAAGCTTTCTTT. Translating gives CASSMQGAWDEAFF.

A note on this clonotype: With a much larger clone just one base away, this may be a read error. In this CDR3 the conserved last residue, phenylalanine or tryptophan, is missing, so a read error is likely. The rearrangement links TRBV20-1 to TRBJ1-2, with 10 positions matching TRBD1. The germline gives CDR1 DFQATT, CDR2 SNEGSKA (reference sequence). J was trimmed by 8 bases and V by 5 bases; bases with no gene match: 8. The CDR3 extends over 13 amino acids. CDR3 nucleotides: TGCAGTGCTTTAGACAGGGGGCAAGGGGGCTACACCTAC. Translated, it gives CSALDRGQGGYTY.

Ten or more counts support this clonotype. V gene TRBV7-9 combines with J gene TRBJ2-2; D might be TRBD1 (5 bases). There are 14 residues in the CDR3. Trimming stripped 5 bases from V and 0 bases from J, with 7 bases between. Germline CDR1 and CDR2: SEHNR and FQNEAQ (reference sequence). The CDR3, as DNA: TGTGCCAGCAGCCCGACAGCGAACACCGGGGAGCTGTTTTTT. Protein sequence: CASSPTANTGELFF.

The chain recombines TRBV12-3 or TRBV12-4 with TRBJ1-5; D is perhaps TRBD1 (5 bases). The V end lost 3 bases, the J end lost 5 bases, and 8 bases lay between the germline ends. This CDR3 comprises 13 residues. This CDR3 reads CASSFARDQPQHF. CDR3 DNA sequence: TGTGCCAGCAGTTTTGCCAGGGATCAGCCCCAGCATTTT.

The sample holds many counts of this clonotype. The V call is TRBV25-1, the J call TRBJ2-5; TRBD2 might be the D (7 bases). The germline V and J ends were trimmed by 7 bases and 2 bases, with 14 bases remaining between them. The CDR3 extends over 14 amino acids. Germline V lookup: CDR1 MGHDK, CDR2 SYGVNS. For the CDR3, the DNA is TGTGCCAGCAACGAAGGGGGGGAACAAGAGACCCAGTACTTC. Residues: CASNEGGEQETQYF. Full variable domain (rest looked up from reference TRBV25-1 and TRBJ2-5): EADIYQTPRYLVIGTGKKITLECSQTMGHDKMYWYQQDPGMELHLIHYSYGVNSTEKGDLSSESTVSRIRTEHFPLTLESARPSHTSQYLCASNEGGEQETQYFGPGTRLLVL.

This clonotype was observed at least ten times. The rearrangement joins TRBV20-1 to TRBJ2-5; weak D call: TRBD1 (5 bases). Trimming pared 0 bases from V and 5 bases from J, leaving 10 bases between. The germline CDR1 and CDR2 sequences are DFQATT and SNEGSKA (reference sequence). The CDR3 runs 13 residues. Written as DNA, the CDR3 is TGCAGTGCTAGAGATTTGGGGCGGGAGACCCAGTACTTC. Translated: CSARDLGRETQYF.

This clonotype was seen a few times. J is TRBJ1-1 and V is TRBV3-1, with D possibly TRBD1 on 5 matching bases. The V end was cut by 4 bases, the J end by 4 bases, with 13 bases between. The germline V gene encodes CDR1 LGHDT and CDR2 YNNKEL (reference sequence). The CDR3 has 14 residues. CDR3 amino acids: CASSPEWRGTEAFF. The CDR3 DNA sequence: TGTGCCAGCAGCCCAGAGTGGAGGGGCACTGAAGCTTTCTTT.

This clonotype was recorded many times. This chain joins TRBV20-1 and TRBJ2-5, with unresolved D. The ends were cut back, 1 base at V and 2 bases at J, with 11 bases in the middle. The CDR3 extends over 14 amino acids. Germline V gene lookup returns CDR1 DFQATT and CDR2 SNEGSKA (reference sequence). The CDR3 sequence: CSARVGTTQETQYF. CDR3 DNA: TGCAGTGCTAGAGTAGGAACTACTCAAGAGACCCAGTACTTC.

This clonotype was recorded many times. V and J are TRBV12-5 and TRBJ1-1; D gene unclear. CDR1 is LGHNT, CDR2 FRNRAP, per germline. The CDR3 sequence is 12 residues long. The V gene lost 7 bases and the J gene lost 11 bases, with 17 bases spanning the gap. CDR3: CASVNEGPGAFF. The CDR3 bases are TGTGCTAGTGTCAATGAGGGCCCGGGGGCTTTCTTT.

This clonotype was observed many times. This chain uses TRBV12-3 or TRBV12-4 with TRBJ2-7; D is possibly TRBD1 (6 bases). This CDR3 region has 13 residues. V was clipped by 5 bases and J by 0 bases, with 8 bases between them. DNA for the CDR3: TGTGCCAGCAGTCCCAGGGGCTCCTACGAGCAGTACTTC. Translation: CASSPRGSYEQYF.

This clonotype has a count of ten or more. This chain links TRBV9 with TRBJ2-2, with D maybe TRBD2 (5 bases). Trimming left V 8 bases short and J 4 bases short, with 21 bases between. Germline V CDR1 and CDR2: SGDLS, YYNGEE. The CDR3 sequence is 16 residues long. The CDR3 region has the DNA TGTGCCAGTGGCGGAGTGGAGCGGACGGGCACCGGGGAGCTGTTTTTT. Translated: CASGGVERTGTGELFF.

This clonotype appeared many times. The chain couples TRBV15 to TRBJ1-1, with D perhaps matching TRBD1 (6 bases). CDR1 is LNHNV and CDR2 is YYDKDF in the germline V gene (reference sequence). Trimming pared 2 bases from V and 1 base from J, leaving 11 bases between. This CDR3 is 15 amino acids long. DNA for the CDR3: TGTGCCACCAGCAGACAGGGGCGTGCGAACACTGAAGCTTTCTTT. This translates into CATSRQGRANTEAFF.

This clonotype was seen repeatedly, ten times or more. The J gene is TRBJ1-2, the V gene TRBV5-1; D is possibly TRBD1 (5 bases). Trimming took off 1 base at V and 4 bases at J, with 8 bases between the two ends. This CDR3 has 13 residues. The germline V gene has CDR1 SGHRS and CDR2 YFSETQ. CDR3 DNA sequence: TGCGCCAGCAGCTTGTCGGGGCTCTATGGCTACACCTTC. Translated: CASSLSGLYGYTF.

This clonotype was counted ten times or more. This chain joins TRBV27 and TRBJ1-6, with D tentatively TRBD1 (6 bases). This CDR3 spans 15 amino acids. V shed 6 bases and J shed 11 bases, with 20 bases lying between them. From germline, CDR1 is MNHEY and CDR2 SMNVEV (reference sequence). CDR3 region: CASSPRIGQTTPLHF. The DNA for the CDR3 is TGTGCCAGCAGCCCCCGAATAGGACAGACTACACCCCTCCACTTT.